A selection of T cell receptor beta chains follows, all from one sample in a study of blood T cell repertoires in COVID-19. TCRdb keeps only in-frame clones here, not all; method: immunoSEQ multiplex PCR. The sample contains a few hundred thousand clones, around 87% of which appear only once. Sequences were obtained from peripheral blood. The origin of the receptors is a woman in her forties or fifties who had recovered from COVID-19. CDR3s include the opening cysteine and the closing phenylalanine or tryptophan. D genes are given only for firm matches. A clone size is listed for some rows: how often the clone was seen (once, few, many), or a class if it is expanded.

.,TRBJ1-2,.,TRBV28,CASSGAGFNYGYTF,TGTGCCAGCAGCGGCGCGGGATTTAACTATGGCTACACCTTC
.,TRBJ1-2,.,TRBV6-2/TRBV6-3,CASSRKTGLNFYGYTF,TGTGCCAGCAGCCGCAAGACAGGATTGAACTTCTATGGCTACACCTTC
TRBD1,TRBJ2-1,.,TRBV5-5,CATPGQAYNEQFF,TGTGCCACCCCGGGACAGGCATACAATGAGCAGTTCTTC
.,TRBJ1-1,.,TRBV27,CASSRFEGTNTEAFF,TGTGCCAGCAGTCGTTTCGAGGGAACGAACACTGAAGCTTTCTTT
.,TRBJ1-6,once,TRBV2,CASRDRGYGSPLHF,TGTGCCAGCAGAGATAGGGGTTACGGTTCACCCCTCCACTTT
.,TRBJ2-4,.,TRBV23-1,CASIIKLAKNIQYF,TGCGCCAGCATCATTAAACTAGCCAAAAACATTCAGTACTTC
TRBD1,TRBJ2-7,.,TRBV5-5,CASSSSGTGALEQYF,TGTGCCAGCAGTTCATCTGGGACAGGGGCTCTCGAGCAGTACTTC
TRBD1,TRBJ1-1,.,TRBV7-9,CASSLGDRVITEAFF,TGTGCCAGCAGCTTAGGCGACAGGGTGATCACTGAAGCTTTCTTT
.,TRBJ1-1,.,TRBV9,CASSPRGEGWNTEAFF,TGTGCCAGCAGCCCCCGGGGGGAGGGCTGGAACACTGAAGCTTTCTTT
TRBD2,TRBJ2-2,.,TRBV9,CASSYLAGGGYTGELFF,TGTGCCAGCAGCTATCTAGCGGGAGGAGGTTACACCGGGGAGCTGTTTTTT
TRBD2,TRBJ2-2,.,TRBV5-5,CASIKTSGSATAAGELFF,TGTGCCAGCATAAAGACTAGCGGGTCTGCCACGGCGGCCGGGGAGCTGTTTTTT
TRBD2,TRBJ2-6,.,TRBV15,CATSSGGSLRVGANVLTF,TGTGCCACCAGCTCGGGAGGGTCCCTGCGCGTTGGGGCCAACGTCCTGACTTTC
TRBD2,TRBJ2-3,few,TRBV15,CATSRDSGGADTQYF,TGTGCCACCAGCAGAGATAGCGGGGGGGCAGATACGCAGTATTTT
.,TRBJ1-2,.,TRBV12-3/TRBV12-4,CASLGSYGYTF,TGTGCCAGTCTGGGCAGCTATGGCTACACCTTC
TRBD2,TRBJ2-7,.,TRBV7-9,CASSPPFSGRVYEQYF,TGTGCCAGCAGCCCCCCTTTTAGCGGGAGGGTCTACGAGCAGTACTTC
TRBD1,TRBJ1-2,.,TRBV27,CASSSDRDRYGYTF,TGTGCCAGCAGTTCTGACAGGGATAGGTATGGCTACACCTTC
TRBD2,TRBJ2-3,few,TRBV5-1,CASSSRLASTDTQYF,TGCGCCAGCAGCTCCCGACTAGCTAGCACAGATACGCAGTATTTT
.,TRBJ1-2,few,TRBV5-1,CASSSSSSGHSSYTF,TGCGCCAGCAGCTCCTCCTCGAGTGGACACTCAAGCTACACCTTC
.,TRBJ1-2,.,TRBV6-5,CASSYSRDFYGYTF,TGTGCCAGCAGTTACTCTCGGGATTTCTATGGCTACACCTTC
.,TRBJ2-1,.,TRBV7-2,CASRQGGEQFF,TGTGCCAGCAGGCAGGGAGGCGAGCAGTTCTTC
.,TRBJ2-6,.,TRBV6-5,CASSFKGGANVLTF,TGTGCCAGCAGTTTCAAGGGGGGGGCCAACGTCCTGACTTTC
TRBD1,TRBJ2-2,.,TRBV11-3,CASSLGQGDTGELFF,TGTGCCAGCAGCTTAGGGCAGGGGGACACCGGGGAGCTGTTTTTT
TRBD1,TRBJ2-2,.,TRBV7-2,CASSFGQGMTGELFF,TGTGCCAGCAGCTTTGGACAGGGTATGACCGGGGAGCTGTTTTTT
TRBD1,TRBJ2-3,once,TRBV4-1,CASSHVNRGDTSTDTQYF,TGCGCCAGCAGCCACGTCAACAGGGGCGATACTAGCACAGATACGCAGTATTTT
.,TRBJ2-1,.,TRBV27,CASSSGTSISSYNEQFF,TGTGCCAGCAGTTCCGGGACTTCAATCAGCTCCTACAATGAGCAGTTCTTC
.,TRBJ1-1,.,TRBV9,CASSPGGLSTEAFF,TGTGCCAGCAGCCCGGGGGGGTTGAGCACTGAAGCTTTCTTT
TRBD1,TRBJ1-2,once,TRBV18,CASSLTTGVYGYTF,TGTGCCAGCTCACTTACAACAGGGGTGTATGGCTACACCTTC
.,TRBJ1-1,.,TRBV5-1,CASRLQGNTEAFF,TGCGCCAGCAGGTTACAGGGGAACACTGAAGCTTTCTTT
TRBD2,TRBJ2-5,.,TRBV11-3,CASSLSGRGETQYF,TGTGCCAGCAGCTTAAGCGGGAGAGGGGAGACCCAGTACTTC
TRBD1,TRBJ2-7,.,TRBV7-6,CASSLGGTGGGEQYF,TGTGCCAGCAGCTTAGGCGGGACAGGGGGGGGCGAGCAGTACTTC